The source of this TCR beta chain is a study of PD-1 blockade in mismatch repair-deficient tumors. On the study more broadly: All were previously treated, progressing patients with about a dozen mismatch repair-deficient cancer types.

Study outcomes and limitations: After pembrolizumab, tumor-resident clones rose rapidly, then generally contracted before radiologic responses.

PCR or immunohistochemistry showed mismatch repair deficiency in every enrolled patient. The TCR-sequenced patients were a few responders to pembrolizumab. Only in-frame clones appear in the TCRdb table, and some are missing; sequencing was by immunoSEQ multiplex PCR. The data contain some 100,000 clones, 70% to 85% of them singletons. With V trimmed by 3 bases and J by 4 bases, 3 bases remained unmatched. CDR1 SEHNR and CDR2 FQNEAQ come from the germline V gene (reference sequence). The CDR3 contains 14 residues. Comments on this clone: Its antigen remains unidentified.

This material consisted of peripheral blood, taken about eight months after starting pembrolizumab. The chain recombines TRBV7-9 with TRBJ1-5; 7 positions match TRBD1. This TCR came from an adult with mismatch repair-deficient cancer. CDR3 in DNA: TGTGCCAGCAGCTTTGACAGGGTGAATCAGCCCCAGCATTTT. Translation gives CASSFDRVNQPQHF. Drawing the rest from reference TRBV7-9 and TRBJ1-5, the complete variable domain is DTGVSQNPRHKITKRGQNVTFRCDPISEHNRLYWYRQTLGQGPEFLTYFQNEAQLEKSRLLSDRFSAERPKGSFSTLEIQRTEQGDSAMYLCASSFDRVNQPQHFGDGTRLSIL.